A single sample is the source of the 27 T cell receptor beta chains below, sequenced in a study of cytomegalovirus exposure and HLA in healthy donors. Vbeta (60) and Jbeta (13) primers were used in the PCR. Libraries were prepared by immunoSEQ multiplex PCR; TCRdb keeps only in-frame clonotypes and omits some of them. Counted here are around 170,000 clones, more than 75% occurring once; the ten biggest clones make up roughly 2.5%. The sequencing input was PBMCs. The receptor source for this set is a woman aged 30 to 39 in good health and CMV-seropositive.

The V gene is TRBV5-1, the J gene TRBJ2-3; D remains ambiguous. CDR1 and CDR2 from the germline V gene are SGHRS and YFSETQ. Trimming left V 3 bases short and J 6 bases short, with 14 bases between. The CDR3 consists of 14 residues. The CDR3 protein is CASSSPRLEDTQYF. CDR3 nucleotide sequence: TGCGCCAGCAGCTCACCCCGTCTGGAGGATACGCAGTATTTT.

V gene TRBV7-6 combines with J gene TRBJ2-5, with 14 positions matching TRBD2. This CDR3 is built from 17 residues. Germline CDR1 SGHVS, CDR2 FNYEAQ. The ends lost 6 bases at V and 5 bases at J; junction bases unmatched: 11. CDR3 protein: CASRPTPGLAGVETQYF. The CDR3 DNA reads TGTGCCAGCAGACCAACCCCGGGACTAGCGGGGGTGGAGACCCAGTACTTC.

The chain combines TRBV27 with TRBJ2-2; no clear D. V lost 3 bases to trimming and J lost 2 bases, with 10 bases between them. This CDR3 has 15 residues. In germline, CDR1 is MNHEY, CDR2 SMNVEV (reference sequence). Written as DNA, the CDR3 is TGTGCCAGCAGTTTGAGCCGCGCCAACACCGGGGAGCTGTTTTTT. Translating gives CASSLSRANTGELFF.

This chain uses TRBV29-1 with TRBJ2-3; tentative D call: TRBD1 (5 bases). V shed 6 bases and J shed 0 bases, with 16 bases lying between them. The CDR3 spans 15 residues. Germline V lookup: CDR1 SQVTM, CDR2 ANQGSEA. CDR3 region: CSVVGHRQSTDTQYF. For the CDR3, the DNA is TGCAGCGTCGTAGGACACCGTCAGAGCACAGATACGCAGTATTTT.

V is TRBV30 and J is TRBJ1-3, with D uncertain. V was shortened by 1 base and J by 0 bases, with 10 bases between the two germline ends. The CDR3 is made up of 15 amino acids. From germline, CDR1 is GTSNPN and CDR2 SVGIG (reference sequence). CDR3 residues: CAWSEEFYSGNTIYF. In nucleotides, the CDR3 is TGTGCCTGGAGTGAAGAATTCTACTCTGGAAACACCATATATTTT.

This rearrangement joins TRBV5-6 to TRBJ2-7; 12 nucleotides agree with TRBD2. Germline assignment: CDR1 SGHDT and CDR2 YYEEEE. The CDR3 length is 15 residues. J was trimmed by 2 bases and V by 4 bases; bases with no gene match: 4. CDR3 sequence (DNA): TGTGCCAGCAGCAAACTAGCGGGGGGAACCTACGAGCAGTACTTC. It codes for CASSKLAGGTYEQYF.

The V call is TRBV28, the J call TRBJ1-6; TRBD1 is a possible D gene (6 bases). The V end lost 4 bases, the J end lost 9 bases, and 16 bases lay between the germline ends. CDR1 is MDHEN, CDR2 SYDVKM, per germline. The CDR3 loop spans 15 amino acids. CDR3 in amino acids: CASSSGDLRGSPLHF. CDR3 in DNA: TGTGCCAGCAGTTCAGGGGACCTAAGAGGTTCACCCCTCCACTTT.

V gene TRBV9 combines with J gene TRBJ1-3; TRBD1 aligns across 7 bases. From germline, CDR1 is SGDLS and CDR2 YYNGEE. Unmatched junction bases numbered 4, after V lost 3 bases and J lost 1 base. There are 15 residues in the CDR3. In DNA, the CDR3 is TGTGCCAGCAGCGCGATGACAGGGTCTGGAAACACCATATATTTT. Protein product: CASSAMTGSGNTIYF.

This clone has a single count. The chain is built from TRBV4-3 and TRBJ1-2; a possible D gene is TRBD1 (5 bases). The V and J ends lost 1 base and 8 bases respectively, with 23 bases between them. CDR3 length: 17 residues. Germline CDR1 is LGHNA and CDR2 is YSLEER. The CDR3 DNA is TGCGCCAGCAGCCAAGCGGAGGGGAGAGGGTCGGTTCAGGGCTACACCTTC. This gives the protein CASSQAEGRGSVQGYTF.

The chain links TRBV5-6 to TRBJ1-6, with 9 bases identical to TRBD1. CDR1 and CDR2 from the germline V gene are SGHDT and YYEEEE. This CDR3 has 15 residues. J gave up 10 bases and V 0 bases, and 5 bases lay outside the gene matches. CDR3 in amino acids: CASSLEGQGRSPLHF. CDR3 sequence (DNA): TGTGCCAGCAGCTTGGAGGGACAGGGAAGGTCACCCCTCCACTTT.

The chain has TRBV4-2 and TRBJ2-1; 11 positions agree with TRBD2. CDR1 is LGHNA and CDR2 is YNFKEQ in the germline V gene. Trimming took 0 bases from V and 4 from J; bases not matched to a gene: 14. The CDR3 totals 20 residues. The CDR3 DNA follows: TGTGCCAGCAGCCAAGAGGGGAATAGCGGGGGGGCAGCGGGGTACAATGAGCAGTTCTTC. Encoded protein: CASSQEGNSGGAAGYNEQFF.

This clone has a handful of counts. The chain joins TRBV10-3 to TRBJ2-2, with 9 bases matching TRBD1. V lost 6 bases and J lost 6; bases outside the gene matches: 8. The V gene's germline CDR1 is ENHRY and CDR2 SYGVKD. This CDR3 contains 15 residues. The CDR3 DNA sequence: TGTGCCATCAGGGCCCAACAGGGGGCGGCCGGGGAGCTGTTTTTT. Translating it yields CAIRAQQGAAGELFF.

The chain employs TRBV9 and TRBJ2-1; maybe TRBD2 (6 bases). Germline V gene sequence: CDR1 SGDLS, CDR2 YYNGEE. Trimming took 1 base from V and 6 from J, leaving 14 bases between them. There are 15 residues in the CDR3. In nucleotides, the CDR3 is TGTGCCAGCAGCGTAAGGGACTCCAGTACCAATGAGCAGTTCTTC. Translating gives CASSVRDSSTNEQFF.

The rearrangement joins TRBV27 to TRBJ2-5, with 8 bases matching TRBD1. CDR3 length equals 14 residues. Germline loops: CDR1 MNHEY, CDR2 SMNVEV (reference sequence). J was trimmed by 4 bases and V by 5 bases; bases with no gene match: 6. The CDR3 bases are TGTGCCAGCAGTCCCCAAGGACAGGGAGAGACCCAGTACTTC. Its protein product is CASSPQGQGETQYF.

The chain combines TRBV2 with TRBJ2-5, with 7 bases matching TRBD1. The length of the CDR3 is 12 residues. Germline V CDR1 and CDR2: SNHLY, FYNNEI. Germline trimming cut 6 bases from V and 4 bases from J; bases unmatched to any gene: 2. CDR3 residues: CASRTGAETQYF. The CDR3, as DNA: TGTGCCAGCAGAACAGGGGCAGAGACCCAGTACTTC.

This sequence joins TRBV9 and TRBJ2-2; D possibly corresponds to TRBD2 (6 bases). V was cut by 0 bases and J by 3 bases, with 9 bases left in between. The germline gives CDR1 SGDLS, CDR2 YYNGEE. This CDR3 has 15 residues. The CDR3 loop is CASSVAGGDTGELFF. DNA of the CDR3: TGTGCCAGCAGCGTAGCCGGGGGAGACACCGGGGAGCTGTTTTTT.

The CDR3 region has the DNA TGTGCCAGCAGTCCGCCCCGCGGCAGCTTTGGAAACACCATATATTTT. Translation gives CASSPPRGSFGNTIYF. The chain couples TRBV28 to TRBJ1-3; D gene uncertain. Trimming removed 5 bases from V and 3 bases from J, with 17 bases in between. Germline-derived CDR1 and CDR2 are MDHEN and SYDVKM. This CDR3 has 16 amino acids.

V is TRBV10-3 and J is TRBJ2-1; a possible D gene is TRBD1 (6 bases). Trimming stripped 10 bases from V and 6 bases from J, with 16 bases between. Germline lookup yields CDR1 ENHRY and CDR2 SYGVKD. The CDR3 is 13 residues long. The CDR3: CASTRGEINEQFF. The CDR3 region has the DNA TGTGCCAGTACCAGGGGAGAGATCAATGAGCAGTTCTTC.

Only a few counts were recorded for this clone. The rearrangement uses TRBV30 and TRBJ1-2; TRBD1 matches at 7 bases. The CDR3 is made up of 17 amino acids. J lost 2 bases, V lost 3 bases, and 15 bases had no gene match. Germline CDR1 GTSNPN, CDR2 SVGIG (reference sequence). The CDR3 loop is CAWSPGTVGRGNYGYTF. The CDR3 nucleotides are TGTGCCTGGAGCCCCGGGACAGTCGGGAGGGGAAACTATGGCTACACCTTC. The full variable domain, in which reference TRBV30 and TRBJ1-2 provide the parts outside the CDR3, is SQTIHQWPATLVQPVGSPLSLECTVEGTSNPNLYWYRQAAGRGLQLLFYSVGIGQISSEVPQNLSASRPQDRQFILSSKKLLLSDSGFYLCAWSPGTVGRGNYGYTFGSGTRLTVV.

This rearrangement joins TRBV6-6 to TRBJ2-7; D might be TRBD2 (6 bases). V was clipped by 2 bases and J by 5 bases, with 13 bases between them. CDR1 MNHNY and CDR2 SVGAGI come from the germline V gene (reference sequence). The CDR3 covers 14 residues. CDR3 protein: CASSYPPTGDEQYF. Written as DNA, the CDR3 is TGTGCCAGCAGTTACCCGCCCACGGGGGACGAGCAGTACTTC.

This rearrangement joins TRBV11-2 to TRBJ1-3; a possible D gene is TRBD1 (5 bases). CDR1 SGHAT and CDR2 FQNNGV come from the germline V gene. Trimming removed 1 base at V and 4 bases at J, with 11 bases between. This CDR3 region has 15 residues. This CDR3 reads CASSLVQGGGNTIYF. The CDR3, as DNA: TGTGCCAGCAGCTTAGTCCAGGGAGGGGGAAACACCATATATTTT.

The CDR3 protein is CASSQEHVRAGTEAFF. The CDR3 coding sequence is TGCGCCAGCAGCCAGGAGCACGTGAGGGCTGGGACTGAAGCTTTCTTT. The chain combines TRBV4-1 with TRBJ1-1; D unclear. The CDR3 runs 16 residues. V was pared by 3 bases and J by 5 bases, with 19 bases between. Germline CDR1 MGHRA, CDR2 YSYEKL.

CDR3: CASSSGTGSLYEQYF. Written as DNA, the CDR3 is TGTGCCAGCAGCTCCGGGACAGGGTCTTTATACGAGCAGTACTTC. The chain recombines TRBV5-6 with TRBJ2-7, with TRBD1 matching 9 bases. The germline gives CDR1 SGHDT, CDR2 YYEEEE. J was trimmed by 4 bases and V by 3 bases; bases with no gene match: 8. The CDR3 consists of 15 residues.

V is TRBV27 and J is TRBJ2-3; 7 bases agree with TRBD1. The V segment lost 2 bases and the J segment 2 bases; nucleotides outside the gene matches: 1. Germline CDR1 and CDR2: MNHEY and SMNVEV (reference sequence). CDR3 size: 14 residues. The chain's CDR3 is CASSLGTATDTQYF. The CDR3 region has the DNA TGTGCCAGCAGTTTAGGGACAGCCACAGATACGCAGTATTTT.

This sequence joins TRBV4-1 and TRBJ2-3, with D maybe TRBD2 (6 bases). V dropped 4 bases and J dropped 0 bases, with 14 bases sitting between them. This CDR3 has 16 amino acids. CDR1 and CDR2 (germline): MGHRA, YSYEKL. CDR3 sequence reads: CASSLMGLSSTDTQYF. The CDR3 nucleotides read TGCGCCAGCAGCCTCATGGGACTTAGTAGCACAGATACGCAGTATTTT.

This clone was recorded a few times. The V and J genes are TRBV21-1 and TRBJ2-5; the table's D gene call, TRBD2, was not cross checked with the DNA. TRBV21-1 is termed a pseudogene. This CDR3 region has 19 residues. This CDR3 is CASSKTGVAGGQIQETQYF. Here the CDR3 DNA reads TGTGCCAGCAGCAAAACAGGGGTAGCGGGGGGGCAAATCCAAGAGACCCAGTACTTC.

V is TRBV9 and J is TRBJ2-5; 7 bases are shared with TRBD2. The germline V gene has CDR1 SGDLS and CDR2 YYNGEE. The CDR3 runs 15 residues. The junction had 2 bases not matched to a gene; V was cut back by 0 bases and J by 0 bases. CDR3 bases: TGTGCCAGCAGCGTAGGTAGCGGGTACCAAGAGACCCAGTACTTC. It translates to CASSVGSGYQETQYF.